Sequencing of this T cell receptor beta chain was carried out in a study of T cells in Graves' hyperthyroidism and ophthalmopathy. Uncontrolled infection, other autoimmune disease, pregnancy or lactation excluded patients. The CDR3 contains 13 residues. Germline CDR1 reads SNHLY; CDR2 reads FYNNEI. The V gene lost 3 bases and the J gene lost 6 bases, with 11 bases spanning the gap. Amplified TCR beta CDR3 regions derived from RNA transcripts. The HTBI set primed first-round TCR CDR3 RT-PCR. TCRdb redid the calling of the multiplex PCR reads with MiXCR, one entry per CDR3 protein. The sample consists of roughly 710,000 distinct CDR3 sequences, 35% of them appearing once.

The clonotype originates from a woman between 40 and 55 years old with Graves' hyperthyroidism. V gene TRBV2 combines with J gene TRBJ1-2; D gene ambiguous. The source material was blood. The CDR3 here is CASSDDAANGYTF. DNA for the CDR3: TGTGCCAGCAGTGATGACGCGGCTAATGGCTACACCTTC.